Listed here are 29 T cell receptor beta chains from one sample, sequenced in a study of T-cell memory formation after mild COVID-19. TCRdb re-analysed the 5' RACE reads in MiXCR, keeping a single row per CDR3 protein. Among approximately 570,000 distinct CDR3 sequences listed, roughly 18% were seen once. Source material: PBMCs or a T cell subset sorted from them (not recorded which). The receptors here all came from an adult woman who had mild COVID-19 (a few samples of this study predate the infection). Cell type and time point are not known.

This clonotype was found a few times. This chain joins TRBV4-3 and TRBJ1-2; TRBD1 is a possible D gene (6 bases). V was clipped by 3 bases and J by 8 bases, with 10 bases between them. This CDR3 region has 12 residues. From germline, CDR1 is LGHNA and CDR2 YSLEER. This chain's CDR3 is CASSQADRGYTF. Here the CDR3 DNA reads TGCGCCAGCAGCCAGGCGGACAGAGGCTACACCTTC.

The CDR3 spells CASSQDHPGGHNEQFF. CDR3 coding DNA: TGCGCCAGCAGCCAAGATCACCCGGGGGGCCACAATGAGCAGTTCTTC. This chain links TRBV4-3 with TRBJ2-1, with D perhaps TRBD2 (7 bases). In germline, CDR1 is LGHNA, CDR2 YSLEER. V shed 0 bases and J shed 5 bases, with 14 bases lying between them. The CDR3 loop spans 16 amino acids.

This chain links TRBV7-8 with TRBJ2-3; D call uncertain. The length of the CDR3 is 14 residues. Trimming cost V 3 bases and J 2 bases, with 9 bases left between them. Per germline, CDR1 SGHVS and CDR2 FQNEAQ. Here the CDR3 reads CASSFRLNTDTQYF. CDR3 nucleotides: TGTGCCAGCAGCTTTCGACTGAACACAGATACGCAGTATTTT.

This clonotype was detected a few times. This rearrangement joins TRBV6-5 to TRBJ2-2, with unresolved D. This CDR3 is 15 amino acids long. Germline values: CDR1 MNHEY, CDR2 SVGAGI. Trimming removed 0 bases from V and 7 bases from J, with 12 bases in between. The CDR3 loop reads CASSYSGSWNGELFF. DNA of the CDR3: TGTGCCAGCAGTTACTCTGGTTCTTGGAACGGGGAGCTGTTTTTT.

The V and J genes are TRBV9 and TRBJ2-1, with TRBD2 matching over 8 bases. Germline V CDR1 and CDR2: SGDLS, YYNGEE. J was trimmed by 6 bases and V by 5 bases; bases with no gene match: 10. CDR3 length: 15 residues. The CDR3 DNA reads as TGTGCCAGCAGTGTCACTAGCGCGGGGGGCAATGAGCAGTTCTTC. It is translated as CASSVTSAGGNEQFF.

The chain couples TRBV7-9 to TRBJ1-1; perhaps TRBD1 as D (5 bases). The V gene's germline CDR1 is SEHNR and CDR2 FQNEAQ (reference sequence). The CDR3 runs 13 residues. V lost 2 bases, J lost 9 bases, and 13 bases lay in between. The CDR3 coding sequence is TGTGCCAGCAGCTTAAGAGGGGATGGGAAAGCTTTCTTT. This translates into CASSLRGDGKAFF.

The chain combines TRBV7-9 with TRBJ1-6, with TRBD1 identical over 9 bases. The trim removed 5 bases at V and 6 bases at J, leaving 8 bases unmatched. The germline V gene encodes CDR1 SEHNR and CDR2 FQNEAQ (reference sequence). This CDR3 has 16 amino acids. The CDR3 nucleotides are TGTGCCAGCAGCAGGGGACAGGGTTGGAGTAATTCACCCCTCCACTTT. Amino acids: CASSRGQGWSNSPLHF.

In this sample, this clonotype turned up a few times. The CDR3 DNA is TGCAGCGTTAAACGGGAGGTTAATGAAAAACTGTTTTTT. This sequence encodes CSVKREVNEKLFF. The chain joins TRBV29-1 to TRBJ1-4; D ambiguous. Germline V gene data show CDR1 as SQVTM and CDR2 as ANQGSEA. The CDR3 extends over 13 amino acids. Trimming took off 5 bases at V and 4 bases at J, with 11 bases between the two ends.

This clonotype was seen a handful of times. V is TRBV5-8 and J is TRBJ2-3, with TRBD2 matching 8 bases. The CDR3 is 15 residues long. V trimming: 6 bases; J trimming: 3 bases; junction bases outside the gene matches: 9. The germline V gene has CDR1 SGHTS and CDR2 YDEGEE. CDR3 bases: TGTGCCAGCAAGCTTTATAAGCGGGGGACAGATACGCAGTATTTT. It yields the protein CASKLYKRGTDTQYF.

V is TRBV7-9 and J is TRBJ1-1; D gene unclear. This CDR3 contains 14 residues. CDR1 is SEHNR and CDR2 is FQNEAQ in the germline V gene (reference sequence). The V gene lost 0 bases and the J gene lost 3 bases, with 8 bases spanning the gap. The CDR3 sequence is CASSLAGSYTEAFF. In DNA, the CDR3 is TGTGCCAGCAGCTTAGCGGGGAGTTACACTGAAGCTTTCTTT.

The chain carries TRBV29-1 and TRBJ2-7; D is unresolved. V dropped 2 bases and J dropped 0 bases, with 14 bases sitting between them. The CDR3 spans 15 residues. The V gene's germline CDR1 is SQVTM and CDR2 ANQGSEA. In DNA, the CDR3 is TGCAGCGTTGAATCGCCACAGACTGCCTCCTACGAGCAGTACTTC. As protein: CSVESPQTASYEQYF.

This clonotype has just a few counts. The V gene is TRBV5-1, the J gene TRBJ1-2; D unclear. V lost 2 bases and J lost 4, with 12 bases in between. The V gene's germline CDR1 is SGHRS and CDR2 YFSETQ. The CDR3 is made up of 14 amino acids. Written as DNA, the CDR3 is TGCGCCAGCAGCTTAACAGCGGACCTCTATGGCTACACCTTC. Translated: CASSLTADLYGYTF.

This chain joins TRBV7-9 and TRBJ2-7, with D maybe TRBD1 (5 bases). The V gene's germline CDR1 is SEHNR and CDR2 FQNEAQ (reference sequence). The CDR3 runs 12 residues. V lost 1 base and J lost 7, with 8 bases in between. DNA of the CDR3: TGTGCCAGCAGCTTAGGGGGCCAGGAGCAGTACTTC. Residues: CASSLGGQEQYF.

In its sample, this clonotype ranks as medium-sized. This sequence joins TRBV27 and TRBJ2-1; 12 bases agree with TRBD2. Germline loops: CDR1 MNHEY, CDR2 SMNVEV (reference sequence). The V gene end was trimmed by 5 bases and the J gene end by 4 bases; junction bases not matched to a gene: 6. This CDR3 contains 16 residues. The CDR3 DNA follows: TGTGCCAGCAGTCCCGGGACTAGCGGGTTTTACAATGAGCAGTTCTTC. Protein product: CASSPGTSGFYNEQFF.

This chain uses TRBV12-3 or TRBV12-4 with TRBJ2-7; D is ambiguous. V was clipped by 3 bases and J by 7 bases, with 10 bases between them. The CDR3 has 12 amino acids. The CDR3 bases are TGTGCCAGCAGTTTTTTCAGCTTGGAGCAGTACTTC. Amino acids: CASSFFSLEQYF.

The count of this clonotype is one. The J gene is TRBJ2-3, the V gene TRBV6-5, with D possibly being TRBD1 (6 bases). The CDR3 extends over 12 amino acids. With 5 bases removed from V and 9 bases from J, the gap between germline ends came to 12 bases. Germline CDR1 MNHEY, CDR2 SVGAGI. The DNA for the CDR3 is TGTGCCAGCAGTACGCAGACAGGCACGCAGTATTTT. Translating it yields CASSTQTGTQYF.

This clonotype was counted at least ten times. The rearrangement links TRBV5-1 to TRBJ2-2; possibly TRBD2 for D (6 bases). The CDR3 runs to 15 residues. Trimming cost V 7 bases and J 0 bases, with 13 bases left between them. Germline V lookup: CDR1 SGHRS, CDR2 YFSETQ. Here the CDR3 DNA reads TGCGCCAGCGCCTTGGCGGGGCCGAACACCGGGGAGCTGTTTTTT. It is translated as CASALAGPNTGELFF.

The sample holds a few counts of this clonotype. The chain recombines TRBV29-1 with TRBJ2-7, with TRBD1 matching 8 bases. V lost 6 bases and J lost 7; bases outside the gene matches: 14. This CDR3 has 14 amino acids. The germline V gene has CDR1 SQVTM and CDR2 ANQGSEA. This CDR3 is CSVNRDRSSGEQYF. As DNA, the CDR3 is TGCAGCGTAAACCGGGACAGGAGTTCTGGGGAGCAGTACTTC.

The chain recombines TRBV11-2 with TRBJ1-3; TRBD1 agrees at 12 bases. The CDR3 consists of 17 residues. From germline, CDR1 is SGHAT and CDR2 FQNNGV. V lost 3 bases to trimming and J lost 3 bases; unmatched junction nucleotides: 6. The CDR3 here is CASSFIGTGGGGNTIYF. The CDR3 DNA sequence: TGTGCCAGCAGCTTTATCGGGACAGGGGGCGGTGGAAACACCATATATTTT.

This chain joins TRBV25-1 and TRBJ2-3; no firm D call. Per germline, CDR1 MGHDK and CDR2 SYGVNS. V was shortened by 3 bases and J by 0 bases, with 10 bases between the two germline ends. The CDR3 consists of 15 residues. CDR3 region: CASSEAPVSTDTQYF. CDR3 in DNA: TGTGCCAGCAGTGAGGCCCCGGTCAGCACAGATACGCAGTATTTT.

The V call is TRBV7-9, the J call TRBJ2-2, with D uncertain. The V end was cut by 1 base, the J end by 9 bases, with 12 bases between. CDR3 length: 14 amino acids. Germline lookup yields CDR1 SEHNR and CDR2 FQNEAQ (reference sequence). The CDR3 coding sequence is TGTGCCAGCAGCTTAGGAACCGGGCCCAGGGAGCTGTTTTTT. It yields the protein CASSLGTGPRELFF.

This clonotype was found once. The chain combines TRBV6-2 or TRBV6-3 with TRBJ1-2; D may be TRBD1 (5 bases). The CDR3 extends over 15 amino acids. Germline CDR1 and CDR2: MNHEY and SVGEGT. The V gene lost 6 bases and the J gene lost 2 bases, with 16 bases spanning the gap. CDR3 in amino acids: CASSIPKGRNYGYTF. In nucleotides, the CDR3 is TGTGCCAGCAGCATACCTAAGGGACGGAACTATGGCTACACCTTC.

J is TRBJ1-1 and V is TRBV4-1; 11 bases map to TRBD1. This CDR3 has 17 residues. V trimming: 4 bases; J trimming: 3 bases; junction bases outside the gene matches: 10. In germline, CDR1 is MGHRA, CDR2 YSYEKL. The CDR3 region is CASSLHYSGQGDTEAFF. Here the CDR3 DNA reads TGCGCCAGCAGCCTTCACTACTCGGGACAGGGGGACACTGAAGCTTTCTTT.

This clonotype has more than one count but fewer than ten. The V call is TRBV18, the J call TRBJ1-2; D call uncertain. CDR3 size: 13 residues. Deletions cut 1 base from V and 6 bases from J, with 9 bases between. The germline CDR1 and CDR2 sequences are KGHSH and LQKENI. CDR3 in DNA: TGTGCCAGCTCACCACGACGGCAGGATGGCTACACCTTC. Translation: CASSPRRQDGYTF.

The chain joins TRBV15 to TRBJ2-7; the match to TRBD2 covers 12 bases. Per germline, CDR1 LNHNV and CDR2 YYDKDF (reference sequence). V lost 5 bases to trimming and J lost 6 bases; unmatched junction nucleotides: 5. The CDR3 covers 14 residues. The CDR3 reads CATSPTGLAGEQYF. The CDR3 bases are TGTGCCACCAGCCCGACGGGACTAGCGGGCGAGCAGTACTTC.

V usage is TRBV2 and J usage is TRBJ2-7; D might be TRBD2 (5 bases). Trimming took off 1 base at V and 4 bases at J, with 14 bases between the two ends. CDR3 length equals 15 residues. Germline lookup yields CDR1 SNHLY and CDR2 FYNNEI. The CDR3 DNA follows: TGTGCCAGCAGTGAAGGGAGGCAGGTTGCATACGAGCAGTACTTC. Its translation is CASSEGRQVAYEQYF.

V and J are TRBV3-1 and TRBJ1-2, with a weak D call TRBD1 (5 bases). Trimming stripped 4 bases from V and 5 bases from J, with 11 bases between. This CDR3 region has 13 residues. Per germline, CDR1 LGHDT and CDR2 YNNKEL (reference sequence). In DNA, the CDR3 is TGTGCCAGCAGCCCCTCCCGACAGTATGGCTACACCTTC. It encodes CASSPSRQYGYTF.

This clonotype was observed a handful of times. The chain uses TRBV28 and TRBJ1-5; 9 bases align to TRBD1. This CDR3 spans 15 amino acids. Germline CDR1 is MDHEN and CDR2 is SYDVKM. The ends lost 4 bases at V and 6 bases at J; junction bases unmatched: 7. The CDR3 DNA follows: TGTGCCAGCAGTTCGGGACAGGGACGCTTTCAGCCCCAGCATTTT. Encoded protein: CASSSGQGRFQPQHF.

The chain links TRBV12-3 or TRBV12-4 to TRBJ2-3; 9 nucleotides line up with TRBD1. V lost 2 bases to trimming and J lost 4 bases; unmatched junction nucleotides: 4. The CDR3 is 15 residues long. The CDR3 DNA is TGTGCCAGCAGTTTAAACAGGGGGCGCTCAGATACGCAGTATTTT. It yields the protein CASSLNRGRSDTQYF.